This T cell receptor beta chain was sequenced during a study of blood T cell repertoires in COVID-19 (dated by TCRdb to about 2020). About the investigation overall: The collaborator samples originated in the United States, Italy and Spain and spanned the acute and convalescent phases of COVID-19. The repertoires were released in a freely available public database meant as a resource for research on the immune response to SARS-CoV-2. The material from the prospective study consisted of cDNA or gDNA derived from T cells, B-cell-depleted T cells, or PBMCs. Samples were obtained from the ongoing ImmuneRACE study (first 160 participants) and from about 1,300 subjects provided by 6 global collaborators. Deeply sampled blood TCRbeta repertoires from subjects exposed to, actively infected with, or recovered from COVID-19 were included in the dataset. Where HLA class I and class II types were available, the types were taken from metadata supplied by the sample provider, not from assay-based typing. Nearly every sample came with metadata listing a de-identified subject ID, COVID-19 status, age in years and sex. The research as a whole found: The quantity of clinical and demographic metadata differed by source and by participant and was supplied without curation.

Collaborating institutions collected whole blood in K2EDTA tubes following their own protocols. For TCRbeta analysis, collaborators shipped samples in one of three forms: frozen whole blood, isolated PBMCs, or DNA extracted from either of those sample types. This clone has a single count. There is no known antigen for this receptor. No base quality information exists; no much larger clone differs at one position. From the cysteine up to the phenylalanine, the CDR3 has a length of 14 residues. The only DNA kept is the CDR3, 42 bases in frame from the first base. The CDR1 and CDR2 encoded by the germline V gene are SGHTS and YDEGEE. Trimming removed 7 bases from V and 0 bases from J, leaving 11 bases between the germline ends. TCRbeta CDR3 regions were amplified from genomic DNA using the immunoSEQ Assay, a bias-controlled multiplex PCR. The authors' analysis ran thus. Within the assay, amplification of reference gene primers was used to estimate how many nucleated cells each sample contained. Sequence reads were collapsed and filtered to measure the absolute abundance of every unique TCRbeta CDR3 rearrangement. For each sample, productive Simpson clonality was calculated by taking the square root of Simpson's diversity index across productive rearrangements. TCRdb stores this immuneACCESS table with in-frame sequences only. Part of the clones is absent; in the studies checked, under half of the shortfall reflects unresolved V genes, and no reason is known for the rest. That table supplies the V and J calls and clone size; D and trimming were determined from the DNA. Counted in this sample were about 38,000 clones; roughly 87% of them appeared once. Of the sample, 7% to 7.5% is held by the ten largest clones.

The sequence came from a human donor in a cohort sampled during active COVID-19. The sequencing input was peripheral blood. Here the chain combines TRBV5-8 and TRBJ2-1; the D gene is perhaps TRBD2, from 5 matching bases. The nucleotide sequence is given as TGTGCCAGCTCTAGCTATTTCTCCTACAATGAGCAGTTCTTC. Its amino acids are CASSSYFSYNEQFF.